Following are 30 T cell receptor beta chains from one sample sequenced in a study of blood T cell repertoires in COVID-19. Here immunoSEQ multiplex PCR was the method, and the copy in TCRdb shows in-frame clones only, minus some. The sample shows roughly 190,000 clones, 87% of them seen only once. The source material was PBMCs or T cells enriched from blood (not recorded which). The receptors come from a woman in her 30s who had recovered from COVID-19.

This rearrangement joins TRBV18 to TRBJ1-1, with a possible D match to TRBD1 (5 bases). Trimming took off 6 bases at V and 5 bases at J, with 10 bases between the two ends. Germline lookup yields CDR1 KGHSH and CDR2 LQKENI. The CDR3 runs 12 residues. The CDR3 nucleotides read TGTGCCAGCTCCCGCGGGGGGACTGAAGCTTTCTTT. This gives the protein CASSRGGTEAFF.

The V and J genes are TRBV21-1 and TRBJ1-4. TRBV21-1 is recorded as a pseudogene. CDR3 length equals 17 residues. CDR3 sequence: CASSNGGVHSFNEKLFF. DNA for the CDR3: TGTGCCAGCAGCAACGGGGGGGTCCACTCCTTTAATGAAAAACTGTTTTTT.

The genes are TRBV7-3 and TRBJ2-7; 7 positions match TRBD1. CDR1 is SGHTA and CDR2 is FQGTGA in the germline V gene. The CDR3 length is 14 residues. Losses at the gene ends were 5 bases for V and 5 bases for J; bases not matched to a gene: 9. The chain's CDR3 is CASSRTGFGDEQYF. CDR3 coding DNA: TGTGCCAGCAGCCGGACAGGCTTCGGGGACGAGCAGTACTTC.

The J gene is TRBJ2-1, the V gene TRBV4-3; a weak D match, TRBD2 (5 bases). V gave up 0 bases and J gave up 9 bases, with 21 bases separating them. Germline CDR1 reads LGHNA; CDR2 reads YSLEER. The CDR3 extends over 17 amino acids. The chain's CDR3 is CASSQDRTVRGLGEQFF. DNA for the CDR3: TGCGCCAGCAGCCAAGATAGGACGGTGCGAGGGTTGGGTGAGCAGTTCTTC.

The genes are TRBV9 and TRBJ1-1; 8 bases agree with TRBD1. The CDR3 is 14 residues long. CDR1 SGDLS and CDR2 YYNGEE come from the germline V gene. With 3 bases clipped from V and 4 bases from J, the junction kept 5 bases outside the gene matches. CDR3 nucleotide sequence: TGTGCCAGCAGCGCCCTGACAGGGGCCACTGAAGCTTTCTTT. As protein: CASSALTGATEAFF.

The rearrangement links TRBV13 to TRBJ2-3, with D unresolved. Between the trimmed V and J ends, which lost 5 bases and 0 bases, there was a span of 6 bases. Per germline, CDR1 PRHDT and CDR2 FYEKMQ (reference sequence). The CDR3 is 13 amino acids. The CDR3 region is CASSHSSTDTQYF. CDR3 bases: TGTGCCAGCAGCCACTCTAGCACAGATACGCAGTATTTT. The variable domain in full, with the rest retrieved from reference TRBV13 and TRBJ2-3, is AAGVIQSPRHLIKEKRETATLKCYPIPRHDTVYWYQQGPGQDPQFLISFYEKMQSDKGSIPDRFSAQQFSDYHSELNMSSLELGDSALYFCASSHSSTDTQYFGPGTRLTVL.

This clone was seen a few times. The chain joins TRBV29-1 to TRBJ2-2, with 15 bases that match TRBD2. J lost 5 bases, V lost 6 bases, and 7 bases had no gene match. The CDR3 is 16 residues long. Germline CDR1 reads SQVTM; CDR2 reads ANQGSEA. CDR3: CSVSGTSGGRTGELFF. The CDR3 DNA sequence: TGCAGCGTCTCCGGGACTAGCGGGGGGCGGACCGGGGAGCTGTTTTTT.

The DNA of the CDR3 is TGTGCCAGCAGACCTCTCGGGGGGGGCAACACTGAAGCTTTCTTT. It codes for CASRPLGGGNTEAFF. This chain uses TRBV5-4 with TRBJ1-1, with a tentative D call TRBD1 (6 bases). The V gene lost 5 bases and the J gene lost 2 bases, with 16 bases spanning the gap. CDR3 length: 15 residues. From germline, CDR1 is SGHNT and CDR2 YYREEE (reference sequence). Variable domain in full (rest from reference TRBV5-4 and TRBJ1-1): ETGVTQSPTHLIKTRGQQVTLRCSSQSGHNTVSWYQQALGQGPQFIFQYYREEENGRGNFPPRFSGLQFPNYSSELNVNALELDDSALYLCASRPLGGGNTEAFFGQGTRLTVV.

This clone was counted a few times. CDR3 nucleotides: TGTGCCATCAGTGAGTCAACAGATGAAGCTTTCTTT. This sequence encodes CAISESTDEAFF. The rearrangement uses TRBV10-3 and TRBJ1-1; D gene ambiguous. The CDR3 length is 12 residues. Per germline, CDR1 ENHRY and CDR2 SYGVKD. V shed 0 bases and J shed 7 bases, with 6 bases lying between them.

There are a few counts of this clone. The chain links TRBV7-2 to TRBJ1-5, with D perhaps matching TRBD1 (5 bases). CDR1 is SGHTA and CDR2 is FQGNSA in the germline V gene. This CDR3 comprises 15 residues. V was trimmed by 2 bases and J by 2 bases, leaving 10 bases between them. The CDR3 bases are TGTGCCAGCAGCTTATCCTTAGGGGGCAATCAGCCCCAGCATTTT. It is translated as CASSLSLGGNQPQHF.

The chain employs TRBV11-2 and TRBJ2-7; maybe TRBD1 (5 bases). CDR1 and CDR2 from the germline V gene are SGHAT and FQNNGV. V shed 4 bases and J shed 1 base, with 14 bases lying between them. This CDR3 has 15 residues. Here the CDR3 reads CASSSGHPDSYEQYF. The CDR3 DNA sequence: TGTGCCAGCAGCTCCGGACACCCTGATTCCTACGAGCAGTACTTC. Filled out from reference TRBV11-2 and TRBJ2-7, the complete variable domain reads EAGVAQSPRYKIIEKRQSVAFWCNPISGHATLYWYQQILGQGPKLLIQFQNNGVVDDSQLPKDRFSAERLKGVDSTLKIQPAKLEDSAVYLCASSSGHPDSYEQYFGPGTRLTVT.

This clone was recorded only once. The CDR3 sequence: CASSLRAGGSTEAFF. The CDR3 region has the DNA TGTGCCAGCAGCTTGAGGGCCGGTGGGAGCACTGAAGCTTTCTTT. V usage is TRBV5-4 and J usage is TRBJ1-1, with unresolved D. CDR3 size: 15 residues. Trimming took 1 base from V and 4 from J, leaving 14 bases between them. Germline V gene sequence: CDR1 SGHNT, CDR2 YYREEE (reference sequence).

The chain uses TRBV5-4 and TRBJ1-2; 9 bases map to TRBD1. Looked up from germline, CDR1 is SGHNT and CDR2 is YYREEE (reference sequence). Trimming at V came to 2 bases and at J to 10 bases, leaving 6 bases not matched to a gene. The CDR3 is 13 amino acids. The CDR3 bases are TGTGCCAGCAGCTTACAGGGGGCAGGCCACTACACCTTC. It translates to CASSLQGAGHYTF.

This chain links TRBV4-3 with TRBJ2-7, with a possible D match to TRBD2 (6 bases). Germline V lookup: CDR1 LGHNA, CDR2 YSLEER. The V gene lost 0 bases and the J gene lost 4 bases, with 7 bases spanning the gap. The CDR3 extends over 13 amino acids. The CDR3 coding sequence is TGCGCCAGCAGCCAAGAAGGAGGGTACGAGCAGTACTTC. Translated, it gives CASSQEGGYEQYF.

J is TRBJ2-1 and V is TRBV19, with TRBD2 identical over 12 bases. V was pared by 4 bases and J by 4 bases, with 2 bases of the junction left unmatched. Germline-derived CDR1 and CDR2 are LNHDA and SQIVND (reference sequence). This CDR3 is built from 15 residues. The CDR3 region has the DNA TGTGCCAGTAGTACTAGCGGGAGGGGGTACAATGAGCAGTTCTTC. Amino acid sequence: CASSTSGRGYNEQFF.

The rearrangement links TRBV11-3 to TRBJ2-1; D remains unclear. Trimming left V 5 bases short and J 5 bases short, with 7 bases between. The CDR3 runs 12 residues. Germline values: CDR1 SGHNT, CDR2 YENEEA. The CDR3 DNA reads TGTGCCAGCAGCCAGATTAACAATGAGCAGTTCTTC. Protein product: CASSQINNEQFF.

The chain carries TRBV7-6 and TRBJ2-7; TRBD2 matches at 9 bases. V dropped 5 bases and J dropped 3; count of bases not matched to a gene: 2. Germline loops: CDR1 SGHVS, CDR2 FNYEAQ. The CDR3 is 13 residues long. The CDR3, as DNA: TGTGCCAGCAGCCCGACTAGCGGCTACGAGCAGTACTTC. Translating it yields CASSPTSGYEQYF.

The chain uses TRBV6-5 and TRBJ1-4, with D unresolved. V lost 8 bases to trimming and J lost 8 bases, with 6 bases between them. Germline V lookup: CDR1 MNHEY, CDR2 SVGAGI. The CDR3 has 10 residues. The CDR3 DNA reads as TGTGCCAGCGGTAGAGAAAAACTGTTTTTT. Protein product: CASGREKLFF.

V is TRBV5-1 and J is TRBJ2-7; 8 bases are shared with TRBD2. CDR3 size: 14 residues. Germline CDR1 is SGHRS and CDR2 is YFSETQ. V shed 1 base and J 0 bases; nucleotides not matched to a gene: 0. The chain's CDR3 is CASSLSGGSYEQYF. Here the CDR3 DNA reads TGCGCCAGCAGCTTGAGCGGGGGCTCCTACGAGCAGTACTTC.

The V gene is TRBV7-2, the J gene TRBJ1-5; D might be TRBD1 (6 bases). CDR3 length: 13 residues. Germline CDR1 SGHTA, CDR2 FQGNSA. V lost 4 bases to trimming and J lost 9 bases, with 13 bases between them. CDR3 coding DNA: TGTGCCAGCAGCTGGGACACCGGCCCGCCCCAGCATTTT. Protein product: CASSWDTGPPQHF.

V gene TRBV7-2 combines with J gene TRBJ2-2; tentatively, D is TRBD2 (5 bases). V dropped 6 bases and J dropped 2 bases, with 13 bases sitting between them. The V gene's germline CDR1 is SGHTA and CDR2 FQGNSA. This CDR3 comprises 15 residues. The CDR3 DNA follows: TGTGCCAGCAGGACCGGACTGTCAAACACCGGGGAGCTGTTTTTT. Amino acid sequence: CASRTGLSNTGELFF.

This chain uses TRBV12-5 with TRBJ1-6, with D perhaps matching TRBD1 (5 bases). The V gene's germline CDR1 is LGHNT and CDR2 FRNRAP. This CDR3 comprises 13 residues. V shed 0 bases and J shed 8 bases, with 5 bases lying between them. CDR3 nucleotides: TGTGCTAGTGGTTTGGTACAGGATTCACCCCTCCACTTT. Its protein is CASGLVQDSPLHF.

The chain couples TRBV30 to TRBJ2-7; 8 bases line up with TRBD1. J was trimmed by 4 bases and V by 2 bases; bases with no gene match: 10. Per germline, CDR1 GTSNPN and CDR2 SVGIG (reference sequence). The CDR3 contains 15 residues. The CDR3 loop reads CAWSPRDRGLYEQYF. In DNA, the CDR3 is TGTGCCTGGAGTCCCCGAGACAGGGGTCTTTACGAGCAGTACTTC.

The V and J genes are TRBV7-6 and TRBJ1-2; no firm D call. The CDR3 loop spans 14 amino acids. The V gene's germline CDR1 is SGHVS and CDR2 FNYEAQ. Trimming took 2 bases from V and 0 from J, leaving 7 bases between them. The CDR3 DNA is TGTGCCAGCAGCTTACAGGATCCTAACTATGGCTACACCTTC. Encoded protein: CASSLQDPNYGYTF.

The chain has TRBV9 and TRBJ1-2; 8 positions agree with TRBD1. V trimming: 0 bases; J trimming: 4 bases; junction bases outside the gene matches: 5. The CDR3 runs 15 residues. The germline gives CDR1 SGDLS, CDR2 YYNGEE. DNA of the CDR3: TGTGCCAGCAGCGTAGCAGGGGGCGAAGGCTATGGCTACACCTTC. Amino acids: CASSVAGGEGYGYTF.

In this sample, this clone turned up a few times. J is TRBJ1-5 and V is TRBV30; 7 bases map to TRBD1. Per germline, CDR1 GTSNPN and CDR2 SVGIG (reference sequence). The V and J ends lost 3 bases and 3 bases, in that order; junction bases with no gene match: 5. CDR3 length: 14 amino acids. The CDR3 DNA follows: TGTGCCTGGAGCGGTGGACAGGTCAATCAGCCCCAGCATTTT. Amino acid sequence: CAWSGGQVNQPQHF.

V and J are TRBV19 and TRBJ1-1; the match to TRBD1 covers 8 bases. From germline, CDR1 is LNHDA and CDR2 SQIVND (reference sequence). After removal of 4 bases from V and 7 bases from J, the junction contained 5 bases not matched to a gene. This CDR3 contains 13 residues. Here the CDR3 reads CASSKGDRGEAFF. CDR3 DNA sequence: TGTGCCAGTAGTAAAGGAGACAGGGGTGAAGCTTTCTTT.

The CDR3 DNA reads as TGTGCTAGTGGTTTGATAGAGCCAAATCAGCCCCAGCATTTT. This translates into CASGLIEPNQPQHF. J is TRBJ1-5 and V is TRBV12-5; D not resolved. CDR1 and CDR2 (germline): LGHNT, FRNRAP. With 2 bases removed from V and 4 bases from J, the gap between germline ends came to 9 bases. The CDR3 totals 14 residues.

The chain couples TRBV4-3 to TRBJ1-3; weak D call: TRBD1 (6 bases). Trimming stripped 0 bases from V and 0 bases from J, with 15 bases between. The CDR3 contains 18 residues. In germline, CDR1 is LGHNA, CDR2 YSLEER. The CDR3 region is CASSQEPPGHSSGNTIYF. CDR3 nucleotide sequence: TGCGCCAGCAGCCAAGAACCTCCGGGACATAGCTCTGGAAACACCATATATTTT.

The chain combines TRBV7-8 with TRBJ1-5; weak D call: TRBD1 (5 bases). Trimming stripped 5 bases from V and 4 bases from J, with 12 bases between. The CDR3 totals 14 residues. CDR1 is SGHVS and CDR2 is FQNEAQ in the germline V gene. In DNA, the CDR3 is TGTGCCAGCAGCCCCGAAAGGGGTAATCAGCCCCAGCATTTT. The encoded protein is CASSPERGNQPQHF.